A single sample is the source of the 8 T cell receptor beta chains below, sequenced in a study of blood T cell repertoires in COVID-19 (dated by TCRdb to the early 2020s). The library was made by the immunoSEQ multiplex PCR assay. TCRdb carries this immuneACCESS record with in-frame sequences only. Its versions omit some clonotypes, under half of them owing to an unresolved V gene in the studies checked, with the rest unexplained. The sample table shows 200,000 to 300,000 clones, and around 89% are seen once. Together, the top ten hold 1.2% of the sample. Sequenced sample: PBMCs or T cells enriched from blood (not recorded which). These receptors were taken from a woman aged 40 to 49 with acute COVID-19.

This chain uses TRBV2 with TRBJ1-5; unclear D gene. Germline V gene data show CDR1 as SNHLY and CDR2 as FYNNEI. This CDR3 has 13 amino acids. The V gene lost 4 bases and the J gene lost 2 bases, with 6 bases spanning the gap. CDR3 nucleotide sequence: TGTGCCAGCAGTGGGAGAGGCAATCAGCCCCAGCATTTT. Translating gives CASSGRGNQPQHF.

This clone was detected ten times or more. The V and J genes are TRBV5-1 and TRBJ1-2; possibly TRBD1 for D (6 bases). The CDR3 is 19 residues long. Germline V gene sequence: CDR1 SGHRS, CDR2 YFSETQ. Deletions cut 4 bases from V and 1 base from J, with 26 bases between. The CDR3 is CASSPRKDSADIFNYGYTF. Here the CDR3 DNA reads TGCGCCAGCAGCCCACGCAAGGACAGCGCAGACATTTTTAACTATGGCTACACCTTC.

This chain links TRBV12-3 or TRBV12-4 with TRBJ1-1; D remains unclear. The CDR3 spans 12 residues. Trimming took off 3 bases at V and 5 bases at J, with 7 bases between the two ends. DNA for the CDR3: TGTGCCAGCAGTTTCTATTTAACTGAAGCTTTCTTT. Translated, it gives CASSFYLTEAFF.

The V call is TRBV5-1, the J call TRBJ1-1; D is unclear. The CDR3 totals 14 residues. The germline V gene has CDR1 SGHRS and CDR2 YFSETQ. Trimming removed 7 bases from V and 2 bases from J, with 15 bases in between. This CDR3 is CASQRSPPNTEAFF. CDR3 sequence (DNA): TGCGCCAGCCAGCGCAGTCCCCCTAACACTGAAGCTTTCTTT.

The chain couples TRBV7-9 to TRBJ2-1; no reliable D call. This CDR3 spans 12 amino acids. Germline assignment: CDR1 SEHNR and CDR2 FQNEAQ (reference sequence). Trimming took off 0 bases at V and 9 bases at J, with 6 bases between the two ends. The CDR3 sequence is CASSLAESEQFF. CDR3 sequence (DNA): TGTGCCAGCAGCTTAGCGGAGTCTGAGCAGTTCTTC.

V is TRBV24-1 and J is TRBJ2-1; 7 positions match TRBD1. The CDR3 covers 18 residues. Per germline, CDR1 KGHDR and CDR2 SFDVKD. Losses at the gene ends were 3 bases for V and 6 bases for J; bases not matched to a gene: 16. The CDR3 sequence: CATSDPRGYSPLLNEQFF. CDR3 in DNA: TGTGCCACCAGTGATCCCAGGGGGTATTCCCCCCTACTCAATGAGCAGTTCTTC.

The rearrangement links TRBV7-2 to TRBJ1-3; D is perhaps TRBD1 (6 bases). Trimming pared 5 bases from V and 2 bases from J, leaving 10 bases between. CDR3 length: 14 amino acids. Looked up from germline, CDR1 is SGHTA and CDR2 is FQGNSA. The CDR3 spells CASSVQGAGNTIYF. The CDR3 nucleotides read TGTGCCAGCAGCGTACAGGGTGCTGGAAACACCATATATTTT.

The chain has TRBV10-3 and TRBJ1-2, with 9 bases lining up with TRBD1. CDR1 ENHRY and CDR2 SYGVKD come from the germline V gene. There are 12 residues in the CDR3. J was trimmed by 10 bases and V by 4 bases; bases with no gene match: 4. The CDR3, as DNA: TGTGCCATCAGTGGGACAGGGGACGACTACACCTTC. Translation: CAISGTGDDYTF.